What follows are 18 T cell receptor beta chains derived from one specimen sequenced in a study of cytomegalovirus exposure and HLA in healthy donors. The primer mix had 60 Vbeta and 13 Jbeta primers. Method: immunoSEQ multiplex PCR; TCRdb's copy keeps in-frame clones and lacks some. In the table there are around 150,000 clones, roughly a tenth of which are singletons. Sequences were obtained from PBMCs. The receptors stem from a male donor in good health and CMV-seronegative.

This chain joins TRBV5-1 and TRBJ2-1, with 8 bases matching TRBD1. Germline CDR1 reads SGHRS; CDR2 reads YFSETQ. This CDR3 region has 14 residues. V was clipped by 4 bases and J by 2 bases; unmatched bases: 2. In DNA, the CDR3 is TGCGCCAGCAGCGGACAGGGTACCTACAATGAGCAGTTCTTC. It yields the protein CASSGQGTYNEQFF.

This clone turned up a few times. The chain joins TRBV5-6 to TRBJ2-5; unclear D gene. The V and J ends lost 4 bases and 0 bases respectively, with 10 bases between them. The CDR3 runs 14 residues. Germline-derived CDR1 and CDR2 are SGHDT and YYEEEE. CDR3 sequence (DNA): TGTGCCAGCAGCCTGACTCCGTACCAAGAGACCCAGTACTTC. Residues: CASSLTPYQETQYF.

The rearrangement links TRBV5-1 to TRBJ1-2; 10 nucleotides agree with TRBD1. J was trimmed by 6 bases and V by 4 bases; bases with no gene match: 6. The CDR3 runs to 14 residues. CDR1 is SGHRS, CDR2 YFSETQ, per germline. The CDR3: CASSQATGGNGYTF. For the CDR3, the DNA is TGCGCCAGCAGCCAAGCGACAGGGGGCAATGGCTACACCTTC.

This clone turned up a few times. J is TRBJ1-1 and V is TRBV5-6; TRBD1 might be the D (5 bases). Germline-derived CDR1 and CDR2 are SGHDT and YYEEEE. This CDR3 contains 14 residues. V was pared by 1 base and J by 4 bases, with 11 bases between. CDR3 sequence reads: CASSLILGGTEAFF. DNA for the CDR3: TGTGCCAGCAGCTTGATTTTGGGGGGCACTGAAGCTTTCTTT.

The J gene is TRBJ2-2, the V gene TRBV19, with 10 bases lining up with TRBD1. Germline CDR1 LNHDA, CDR2 SQIVND (reference sequence). J was trimmed by 1 base and V by 5 bases; bases with no gene match: 4. The CDR3 has 16 amino acids. The CDR3 loop is CASSDRGRLNTGELFF. CDR3 sequence (DNA): TGTGCCAGTAGTGACAGGGGGCGATTGAACACCGGGGAGCTGTTTTTT.

This clone was seen only a few times. This chain links TRBV5-4 with TRBJ1-3; D remains unclear. The CDR3 extends over 15 amino acids. V was trimmed by 4 bases and J by 3 bases, leaving 14 bases between them. CDR1 and CDR2 (germline): SGHNT, YYREEE (reference sequence). The CDR3 DNA is TGTGCCAGCAGCCCGGACTGGGTTCATGGAAACACCATATATTTT. As protein: CASSPDWVHGNTIYF. Combining the CDR3 with reference TRBV5-4 and TRBJ1-3 gives the whole variable domain ETGVTQSPTHLIKTRGQQVTLRCSSQSGHNTVSWYQQALGQGPQFIFQYYREEENGRGNFPPRFSGLQFPNYSSELNVNALELDDSALYLCASSPDWVHGNTIYFGEGSWLTVV.

A few counts support this clone. CDR3 sequence reads: CASSPSGNQPQHF. CDR3 DNA: TGTGCCAGCAGCCCGAGCGGCAATCAGCCCCAGCATTTT. The chain combines TRBV7-2 with TRBJ1-5; D not certain. This CDR3 contains 13 residues. Germline V CDR1 and CDR2: SGHTA, FQGNSA. V was trimmed by 5 bases and J by 2 bases, leaving 7 bases between them.

This clone was observed a few times. The genes are TRBV6-5 and TRBJ2-1; a weak D match, TRBD1 (6 bases). Trimming removed 4 bases from V and 6 bases from J, with 10 bases in between. The CDR3 is made up of 13 amino acids. The germline CDR1 and CDR2 sequences are MNHEY and SVGAGI. This CDR3 is CASSSRGTNEQFF. Here the CDR3 DNA reads TGTGCCAGCAGTTCCAGGGGTACCAATGAGCAGTTCTTC.

The V and J genes are TRBV2 and TRBJ2-1, with D perhaps TRBD1 (5 bases). The length of the CDR3 is 13 residues. From germline, CDR1 is SNHLY and CDR2 FYNNEI. Between the trimmed V and J ends, which lost 6 bases and 7 bases, there was a span of 13 bases. CDR3 nucleotides: TGTGCCAGCAGGGGGCAGGTTGCGAATGAGCAGTTCTTC. Its translation is CASRGQVANEQFF.

This clone turned up a few times. The chain has TRBV6-6 and TRBJ1-6, with 8 bases lining up with TRBD1. The junction had 2 bases not matched to a gene; V was cut back by 8 bases and J by 5 bases. CDR3 length: 13 residues. Germline loops: CDR1 MNHNY, CDR2 SVGAGI (reference sequence). Here the CDR3 reads CASATGDNSPLHF. Written as DNA, the CDR3 is TGTGCCAGCGCGACAGGGGATAATTCACCCCTCCACTTT.

This clone was recorded a few times. This chain uses TRBV4-1 with TRBJ2-2; the match to TRBD2 covers 14 bases. Trimming took 1 base from V and 2 from J; bases not matched to a gene: 3. Looked up from germline, CDR1 is MGHRA and CDR2 is YSYEKL. CDR3 length equals 18 residues. The CDR3 nucleotides read TGCGCCAGCAGCCAAGGGACTAGCGGGGGGTCCAACACCGGGGAGCTGTTTTTT. It specifies CASSQGTSGGSNTGELFF.

This clone is a singleton in its sample. The chain has TRBV19 and TRBJ2-1, with a possible D match to TRBD1 (6 bases). CDR3 size: 13 residues. Germline lookup yields CDR1 LNHDA and CDR2 SQIVND (reference sequence). V was shortened by 2 bases and J by 8 bases, with 10 bases between the two germline ends. This CDR3 is CASSIQGWDEQFF. DNA of the CDR3: TGTGCCAGTAGTATACAGGGGTGGGATGAGCAGTTCTTC.

This sequence joins TRBV19 and TRBJ2-3; 12 nucleotides align to TRBD2. The CDR3 loop spans 19 amino acids. Germline V gives CDR1 LNHDA, CDR2 SQIVND (reference sequence). V lost 6 bases, J lost 2 bases, and 15 bases stayed unmatched. The CDR3 is CASRGGYLAGGPFTDTQYF. CDR3 coding DNA: TGTGCCAGTAGGGGCGGGTACCTAGCGGGGGGGCCGTTCACAGATACGCAGTATTTT.

The chain links TRBV7-7 to TRBJ2-3; D ambiguous. The CDR3 sequence is 15 residues long. V lost 3 bases and J lost 0, with 10 bases in between. The V gene's germline CDR1 is SSHAT and CDR2 FNYEAQ (reference sequence). The CDR3 sequence: CASSFHHSSTDTQYF. In DNA form, the CDR3 reads TGTGCCAGCAGCTTTCACCACTCTAGCACAGATACGCAGTATTTT.

There are a few counts of this clone. V is TRBV19 and J is TRBJ1-1, with D maybe TRBD1 (6 bases). Germline V gene sequence: CDR1 LNHDA, CDR2 SQIVND (reference sequence). The CDR3 covers 12 residues. Trimming stripped 11 bases from V and 1 base from J, with 11 bases between. The CDR3 sequence: CAVGHTNTEAFF. CDR3 sequence (DNA): TGTGCCGTGGGACACACGAACACTGAAGCTTTCTTT.

This clone was seen a handful of times. The chain is built from TRBV28 and TRBJ1-3; 8 positions match TRBD1. V shed 8 bases and J 2 bases; nucleotides not matched to a gene: 8. The CDR3 runs to 15 residues. Germline lookup yields CDR1 MDHEN and CDR2 SYDVKM. CDR3 residues: CASSDRGSTGNTIYF. The CDR3 nucleotides are TGTGCCAGCTCCGACAGGGGTAGCACTGGAAACACCATATATTTT.

The chain carries TRBV5-1 and TRBJ1-2; D is possibly TRBD1 (6 bases). V dropped 3 bases and J dropped 4 bases, with 13 bases sitting between them. CDR1 is SGHRS and CDR2 is YFSETQ in the germline V gene. The CDR3 loop spans 14 amino acids. The CDR3: CASSSGARSYGYTF. CDR3 coding DNA: TGCGCCAGCAGCTCAGGGGCGCGGAGCTATGGCTACACCTTC.

The chain couples TRBV11-1 to TRBJ1-1; 11 nucleotides line up with TRBD1. Losses at the gene ends were 3 bases for V and 5 bases for J; bases not matched to a gene: 2. CDR3 length: 14 residues. Germline lookup yields CDR1 SGHAT and CDR2 FQDESV (reference sequence). The CDR3 spells CASSFGTGGTEAFF. The DNA for the CDR3 is TGTGCCAGCAGCTTTGGGACAGGGGGAACTGAAGCTTTCTTT.